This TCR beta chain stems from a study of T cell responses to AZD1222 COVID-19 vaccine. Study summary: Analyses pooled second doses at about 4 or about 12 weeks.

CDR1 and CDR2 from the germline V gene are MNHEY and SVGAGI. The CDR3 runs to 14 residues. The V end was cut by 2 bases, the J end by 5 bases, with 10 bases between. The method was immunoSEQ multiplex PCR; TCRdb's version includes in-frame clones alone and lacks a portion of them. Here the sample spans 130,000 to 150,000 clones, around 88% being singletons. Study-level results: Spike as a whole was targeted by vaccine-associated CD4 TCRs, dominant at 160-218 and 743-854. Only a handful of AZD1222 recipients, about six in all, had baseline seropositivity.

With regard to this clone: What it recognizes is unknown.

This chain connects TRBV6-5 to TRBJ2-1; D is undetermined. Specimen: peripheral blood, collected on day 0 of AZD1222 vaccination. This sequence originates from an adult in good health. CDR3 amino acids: CASSYRQKHNEQFF. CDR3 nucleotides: TGTGCCAGCAGTTACCGACAAAAGCACAATGAGCAGTTCTTC.